The 25 T cell receptor beta chains below come from one sample, sequenced in a study of vaccination and CD4 T cells after COVID-19. TCRdb re-derived calls from the PCR reads in MiXCR, one entry per CDR3 protein. The table includes roughly 30,000 distinct CDR3 sequences, around 50% detected once. The time point is: late sampling 161 to 241 days after vaccination in a few convalescent patients. The sample was CD4+ T cells from blood, taken about 7 months after SARS-CoV-2 vaccination. The receptors come from a human donor who had recovered from COVID-19.

The chain is built from TRBV6-1 and TRBJ2-1; possible D gene TRBD1, 7 bases. V lost 4 bases, J lost 4 bases, and 14 bases lay in between. Germline values: CDR1 MNHNS, CDR2 SASEGT. This CDR3 spans 15 amino acids. DNA for the CDR3: TGTGCCAGCAGTGTCCGGGACAGCGGGTACAATGAGCAGTTCTTC. Protein product: CASSVRDSGYNEQFF.

The chain couples TRBV6-1 to TRBJ1-6; D is undetermined. CDR1 is MNHNS, CDR2 SASEGT, per germline. This CDR3 is 12 amino acids long. V was shortened by 7 bases and J by 8 bases, with 9 bases between the two germline ends. The CDR3 bases are TGTGCCAGCAACAATGGGGATTCACCCCTCCACTTT. Residues: CASNNGDSPLHF.

This clonotype was seen a handful of times. This sequence joins TRBV7-9 and TRBJ2-7; 9 nucleotides align to TRBD2. V lost 3 bases, J lost 5 bases, and 8 bases stayed unmatched. CDR1 and CDR2 from the germline V gene are SEHNR and FQNEAQ (reference sequence). The length of the CDR3 is 15 residues. DNA of the CDR3: TGTGCCAGCAGCTTTGAGAGCGGGAGGTCGGACGAGCAGTACTTC. As protein: CASSFESGRSDEQYF.

V usage is TRBV28 and J usage is TRBJ2-5, with a possible D match to TRBD2 (5 bases). The V gene's germline CDR1 is MDHEN and CDR2 SYDVKM. V dropped 5 bases and J dropped 5 bases, with 12 bases sitting between them. This CDR3 contains 13 residues. The DNA of the CDR3 is TGTGCCAGCAGTAATGGGAGAGAGGAGACCCAGTACTTC. Translated, it gives CASSNGREETQYF.

This clonotype was found a few times. The rearrangement uses TRBV27 and TRBJ1-5, with unresolved D. This CDR3 comprises 13 residues. V lost 2 bases and J 5 bases, leaving 7 bases between the germline ends. CDR1 and CDR2 from the germline V gene are MNHEY and SMNVEV (reference sequence). The CDR3 nucleotides read TGTGCCAGCAGTTTAATGAGGGATCAGCCCCAGCATTTT. It specifies CASSLMRDQPQHF.

The rearrangement links TRBV6-2 or TRBV6-3 to TRBJ2-1; 10 positions agree with TRBD2. Germline CDR1 MNHEY, CDR2 SVGEGT. J gave up 8 bases and V 4 bases, and 8 bases lay outside the gene matches. The CDR3 has 15 residues. This CDR3 reads CASSSSAGGWDEQFF. The CDR3 nucleotides read TGTGCCAGCAGTTCATCAGCGGGAGGGTGGGATGAGCAGTTCTTC.

This rearrangement joins TRBV14 to TRBJ2-3; 9 bases align to TRBD1. The germline V gene has CDR1 SGHDN and CDR2 FVKESK. The CDR3 totals 15 residues. V lost 5 bases to trimming and J lost 1 base; unmatched junction nucleotides: 4. Written as DNA, the CDR3 is TGTGCCAGCAGCACCCGGACAGGGGGCACAGATACGCAGTATTTT. Translated, it gives CASSTRTGGTDTQYF.

The chain joins TRBV7-9 to TRBJ2-5, with TRBD2 matching 13 bases. The germline V gene has CDR1 SEHNR and CDR2 FQNEAQ (reference sequence). This CDR3 is built from 17 residues. V shed 3 bases, J shed 5 bases, and the junction held 9 bases outside the gene matches. CDR3 protein: CASSFTSGRAREETQYF. The DNA for the CDR3 is TGTGCCAGCAGCTTTACTAGCGGGAGGGCCCGGGAGGAGACCCAGTACTTC.

This clonotype was seen only a few times. The rearrangement joins TRBV28 to TRBJ2-5; TRBD1 might be the D (7 bases). This CDR3 comprises 12 residues. V was trimmed by 9 bases and J by 8 bases, leaving 16 bases between them. Germline lookup yields CDR1 MDHEN and CDR2 SYDVKM. CDR3 residues: CASRLQGGTQYF. CDR3 sequence (DNA): TGTGCCAGTCGCCTTCAGGGGGGTACCCAGTACTTC.

The chain has TRBV10-3 and TRBJ2-7, with 9 bases that match TRBD2. The CDR3 runs 15 residues. Per the germline V gene, CDR1 is ENHRY and CDR2 is SYGVKD. Trimming at V came to 6 bases and at J to 0 bases, leaving 6 bases not matched to a gene. The CDR3 reads CAIRTTSGPSYEQYF. For the CDR3, the DNA is TGTGCCATCAGGACTACTAGCGGGCCCTCCTACGAGCAGTACTTC.

This clonotype was detected only a few times. J is TRBJ2-3 and V is TRBV19; D might be TRBD2 (5 bases). The germline V gene has CDR1 LNHDA and CDR2 SQIVND (reference sequence). The CDR3 length is 14 residues. Trimming took off 5 bases at V and 0 bases at J, with 9 bases between the two ends. The DNA for the CDR3 is TGTGCCAGTAGTGAGGGTCTGAGCACAGATACGCAGTATTTT. Protein sequence: CASSEGLSTDTQYF. The full variable domain, completed using reference TRBV19 and TRBJ2-3, is DGGITQSPKYLFRKEGQNVTLSCEQNLNHDAMYWYRQDPGQGLRLIYYSQIVNDFQKGDIAEGYSVSREKKESFPLTVTSAQKNPTAFYLCASSEGLSTDTQYFGPGTRLTVL.

The chain combines TRBV5-3 with TRBJ2-7; D gene ambiguous. TRBV5-3 is designated an ORF whose function remains uncertain. Between the trimmed V and J ends, which lost 2 bases and 0 bases, there was a span of 9 bases. The CDR3 length is 14 residues. The CDR3 sequence is CARSFSSSSYEQYF. Written as DNA, the CDR3 is TGTGCCAGAAGCTTCTCCAGTAGCTCCTACGAGCAGTACTTC.

The V gene is TRBV6-2 or TRBV6-3, the J gene TRBJ2-1, with D perhaps TRBD2 (6 bases). The CDR3 covers 15 residues. Germline CDR1 MNHEY, CDR2 SVGEGT. V lost 5 bases to trimming and J lost 6 bases, with 17 bases between them. CDR3 region: CASSASGEALNEQFF. The CDR3 nucleotides read TGTGCCAGCAGTGCTTCTGGGGAGGCCCTCAATGAGCAGTTCTTC.

The genes are TRBV20-1 and TRBJ2-7, with unresolved D. V was pared by 6 bases and J by 1 base, with 16 bases between. Per the germline V gene, CDR1 is DFQATT and CDR2 is SNEGSKA (reference sequence). CDR3 length equals 14 residues. The CDR3, as DNA: TGCAGTGCGCCGATAGTAGGGAATTCCTACGAGCAGTACTTC. Protein product: CSAPIVGNSYEQYF.

This rearrangement joins TRBV27 to TRBJ2-5; TRBD2 might be the D (5 bases). Trimming took off 6 bases at V and 2 bases at J, with 10 bases between the two ends. Germline CDR1 is MNHEY and CDR2 is SMNVEV (reference sequence). This CDR3 comprises 13 residues. The CDR3, as DNA: TGTGCCAGCAGGAACCCGGGGCAAGAGACCCAGTACTTC. The encoded protein is CASRNPGQETQYF.

The chain couples TRBV20-1 to TRBJ2-5; maybe TRBD2 (7 bases). Germline CDR1 and CDR2: DFQATT and SNEGSKA (reference sequence). V lost 3 bases and J lost 7, with 21 bases in between. The CDR3 totals 15 residues. The CDR3: CSARGGPLGGVTQYF. CDR3 coding DNA: TGCAGTGCTAGGGGTGGGCCCCTAGGGGGGGTGACCCAGTACTTC.

The V call is TRBV12-3 or TRBV12-4, the J call TRBJ1-5; tentative D call: TRBD1 (6 bases). The V gene lost 3 bases and the J gene lost 6 bases, with 15 bases spanning the gap. This CDR3 region has 15 residues. CDR3 amino acids: CASSFKTGPGQPQHF. The CDR3 DNA follows: TGTGCCAGCAGTTTTAAGACAGGCCCCGGTCAGCCCCAGCATTTT.

The chain combines TRBV7-9 with TRBJ2-2; 7 bases fit TRBD1. The CDR3 totals 15 residues. CDR1 and CDR2 (germline): SEHNR, FQNEAQ (reference sequence). The ends lost 5 bases at V and 3 bases at J; junction bases unmatched: 6. The CDR3 coding sequence is TGTGCCAGCAGCCGCACAGGGGCTGACACCGGGGAGCTGTTTTTT. This sequence encodes CASSRTGADTGELFF.

The chain uses TRBV25-1 and TRBJ1-6; TRBD1 aligns across 7 bases. This CDR3 contains 13 residues. CDR1 and CDR2 (germline): MGHDK, SYGVNS. V lost 3 bases, J lost 10 bases, and 3 bases stayed unmatched. CDR3 protein: CASSDQGGSPLHF. CDR3 bases: TGTGCCAGCAGTGACCAGGGGGGATCACCCCTCCACTTT.

CDR3 coding DNA: TGCAGTGCTACCGGGACTAGCGGCTACGAGCAGTACTTC. This translates into CSATGTSGYEQYF. The V and J genes are TRBV20-1 and TRBJ2-7, with TRBD2 matching over 11 bases. Looked up from germline, CDR1 is DFQATT and CDR2 is SNEGSKA (reference sequence). V dropped 4 bases and J dropped 3; count of bases not matched to a gene: 2. CDR3 length: 13 residues.

The genes are TRBV7-9 and TRBJ2-5, with D possibly matching TRBD2 (6 bases). Between the trimmed V and J ends, which lost 0 bases and 4 bases, there was a span of 9 bases. Germline CDR1 reads SEHNR; CDR2 reads FQNEAQ (reference sequence). This CDR3 has 14 amino acids. This chain's CDR3 is CASSLAQEGETQYF. The CDR3 nucleotides are TGTGCCAGCAGCTTAGCGCAGGAGGGAGAGACCCAGTACTTC.

V usage is TRBV6-2 or TRBV6-3 and J usage is TRBJ2-7, with D maybe TRBD1 (6 bases). In germline, CDR1 is MNHEY, CDR2 SVGEGT. V lost 0 bases and J lost 6, with 15 bases in between. This CDR3 is built from 15 residues. The CDR3 coding sequence is TGTGCCAGCAGTTACTCGTTGGGGGCCGTCCCCGAGCAGTACTTC. Translated: CASSYSLGAVPEQYF.

This sequence joins TRBV6-1 and TRBJ2-5, with a possible D match to TRBD1 (5 bases). Trimming took off 6 bases at V and 4 bases at J, with 9 bases between the two ends. CDR1 and CDR2 from the germline V gene are MNHNS and SASEGT. This CDR3 is built from 12 residues. CDR3 residues: CASSDSPETQYF. The CDR3 bases are TGTGCCAGCAGCGACAGCCCAGAGACCCAGTACTTC.

This clonotype turned up a few times. The gene calls are TRBV27 and TRBJ2-1; 13 nucleotides align to TRBD2. The trim removed 3 bases at V and 7 bases at J, leaving 9 bases unmatched. CDR3 size: 17 residues. Germline CDR1 reads MNHEY; CDR2 reads SMNVEV (reference sequence). This CDR3 reads CASSFPRLAGGGNEQFF. The CDR3 DNA sequence: TGTGCCAGCAGTTTCCCTCGACTAGCGGGAGGTGGAAATGAGCAGTTCTTC.

CDR3 nucleotides: TGCAGTGCTAGAGATCCGGGACAGGGAACAAGGACTGAAGCTTTCTTT. This encodes CSARDPGQGTRTEAFF. J is TRBJ1-1 and V is TRBV20-1; 9 bases fit TRBD1. V gave up 0 bases and J gave up 5 bases; unmatched junction bases: 10. The CDR3 consists of 16 residues. Germline V lookup: CDR1 DFQATT, CDR2 SNEGSKA (reference sequence).